These 10 T cell receptor beta chains came from one sample sequenced in a study of cytomegalovirus exposure and HLA in healthy donors. Researchers ran the PCR with 60 Vbeta and 13 Jbeta primers. Sequencing was performed with immunoSEQ multiplex PCR; in TCRdb, only in-frame clones are kept and a portion is missing. The sample includes about 150,000 clones, 60% to 80% of them seen just once. The source material was PBMCs. The receptors here all came from a man aged 18 to 29 in good health and CMV-seropositive.

V is TRBV2 and J is TRBJ1-6; 7 nucleotides line up with TRBD1. Unmatched junction bases numbered 9, after V lost 6 bases and J lost 7 bases. There are 15 residues in the CDR3. Germline V gene data show CDR1 as SNHLY and CDR2 as FYNNEI. CDR3: CASSQSGQPNSPLHF. CDR3 bases: TGTGCCAGCAGCCAATCGGGACAGCCGAATTCACCCCTCCACTTT.

This clone was recorded a few times. The CDR3 is CASRPGSSIYEQFF. The CDR3 region has the DNA TGTGCCAGCAGGCCAGGGTCTTCTATCTATGAGCAGTTCTTC. V gene TRBV28 combines with J gene TRBJ2-1, with D possibly matching TRBD1 (5 bases). Looked up from germline, CDR1 is MDHEN and CDR2 is SYDVKM. V lost 6 bases and J lost 8, with 17 bases in between. There are 14 residues in the CDR3. The full variable domain, rest sourced from reference TRBV28 and TRBJ2-1, is DVKVTQSSRYLVKRTGEKVFLECVQDMDHENMFWYRQDPGLGLRLIYFSYDVKMKEKGDIPEGYSVSREKKERFSLILESASTNQTSMYLCASRPGSSIYEQFFGPGTRLTVL.

The chain combines TRBV5-4 with TRBJ2-7, with 8 bases fitting TRBD1. CDR3 length: 13 amino acids. CDR1 is SGHNT and CDR2 is YYREEE in the germline V gene (reference sequence). The trim removed 3 bases at V and 6 bases at J, leaving 5 bases unmatched. CDR3 in amino acids: CASSWTGIGEQYF. The CDR3 DNA is TGTGCCAGCAGCTGGACAGGGATTGGCGAGCAGTACTTC.

This clone was seen once. The sample has other DNA sequences that encode this CDR3 too. The chain recombines TRBV5-1 with TRBJ2-1, with TRBD2 matching over 7 bases. The CDR3 has 15 residues. With 0 bases clipped from V and 3 bases from J, the junction kept 3 bases outside the gene matches. The germline V gene has CDR1 SGHRS and CDR2 YFSETQ. CDR3 sequence reads: CASSLGLADYNEQFF. The CDR3 DNA is TGCGCCAGCAGCTTGGGGCTAGCGGACTACAATGAGCAGTTCTTC. Full variable domain (rest looked up from reference TRBV5-1 and TRBJ2-1): KAGVTQTPRYLIKTRGQQVTLSCSPISGHRSVSWYQQTPGQGLQFLFEYFSETQRNKGNFPGRFSGRQFSNSRSEMNVSTLELGDSALYLCASSLGLADYNEQFFGPGTRLTVL.

CDR3 nucleotides: TGTGCCAGCAGTGCAGGGTGGAACACTGAAGCTTTCTTT. Amino acids: CASSAGWNTEAFF. The chain combines TRBV2 with TRBJ1-1; a weak D match, TRBD1 (5 bases). Between the trimmed V and J ends, which lost 4 bases and 1 base, there was a span of 7 bases. This CDR3 is built from 13 residues. Germline V gene sequence: CDR1 SNHLY, CDR2 FYNNEI.

The gene calls are TRBV7-8 and TRBJ2-2; 11 nucleotides line up with TRBD2. Trimming took 4 bases from V and 5 from J; bases not matched to a gene: 3. CDR3 length equals 15 residues. The V gene's germline CDR1 is SGHVS and CDR2 FQNEAQ. The CDR3 is CASSSRTSGTGELFF. In nucleotides, the CDR3 is TGTGCCAGCAGCTCCAGGACTAGCGGGACCGGGGAGCTGTTTTTT. The variable domain in full, with the rest retrieved from reference TRBV7-8 and TRBJ2-2, is GAGVSQSPRYKVAKRGQDVALRCDPISGHVSLFWYQQALGQGPEFLTYFQNEAQLDKSGLPSDRFFAERPEGSVSTLKIQRTQQEDSAVYLCASSSRTSGTGELFFGEGSRLTVL.

The chain carries TRBV28 and TRBJ1-2; 7 bases line up with TRBD1. This CDR3 contains 15 residues. CDR1 is MDHEN and CDR2 is SYDVKM in the germline V gene. J gave up 4 bases and V 6 bases, and 11 bases lay outside the gene matches. This chain's CDR3 is CASSVDRPGGYGYTF. CDR3 DNA: TGTGCCAGCAGCGTGGACAGGCCTGGGGGCTATGGCTACACCTTC.

J is TRBJ1-1 and V is TRBV28; D is uncertain. The length of the CDR3 is 13 residues. Germline CDR1 is MDHEN and CDR2 is SYDVKM. V shed 8 bases and J shed 8 bases, with 18 bases lying between them. The CDR3 DNA is TGTGCCAGCTGGATGCCGGGCGGGAGGGAAGCTTTCTTT. Amino acid sequence: CASWMPGGREAFF. The whole variable domain, remainder taken from reference TRBV28 and TRBJ1-1, is DVKVTQSSRYLVKRTGEKVFLECVQDMDHENMFWYRQDPGLGLRLIYFSYDVKMKEKGDIPEGYSVSREKKERFSLILESASTNQTSMYLCASWMPGGREAFFGQGTRLTVV.

This clone is a singleton in its sample. The DNA for the CDR3 is TGTGCCAGCAGTCTTGGGACTAGTCGATACAATGAGCAGTTCTTC. This encodes CASSLGTSRYNEQFF. The chain carries TRBV28 and TRBJ2-1, with 8 bases that match TRBD2. This CDR3 is built from 15 residues. Looked up from germline, CDR1 is MDHEN and CDR2 is SYDVKM. V was clipped by 5 bases and J by 4 bases; unmatched bases: 7. Complete variable domain (other parts from reference TRBV28 and TRBJ2-1): DVKVTQSSRYLVKRTGEKVFLECVQDMDHENMFWYRQDPGLGLRLIYFSYDVKMKEKGDIPEGYSVSREKKERFSLILESASTNQTSMYLCASSLGTSRYNEQFFGPGTRLTVL.

This chain links TRBV10-2 with TRBJ2-7, with a weak D call TRBD2 (6 bases). Germline assignment: CDR1 WSHSY and CDR2 SAAADI. The CDR3 covers 15 residues. With 6 bases removed from V and 0 bases from J, the gap between germline ends came to 15 bases. DNA for the CDR3: TGCGCCAGCAGGAGTGGACTAAGCGCCTCCTACGAGCAGTACTTC. It is translated as CASRSGLSASYEQYF.